These 32 T cell receptor beta chains came from one sample sequenced in a study of blood T cells in healthy people across ages. Alongside a J-beta primer mix, a sample-barcoded 5' primer served in a second PCR lasting roughly 6 to 11 cycles. TCRdb re-called the 5' RACE reads through MiXCR, storing one row per CDR3 protein. The sample lists some 700,000 distinct CDR3 sequences, approximately 22% occurring once. Sequencing was performed on blood. Receptors were obtained from a man between 65 and 85 years old in good health.

This clonotype appeared a single time. V is TRBV19 and J is TRBJ2-7; a weak D match, TRBD2 (5 bases). This CDR3 is built from 14 residues. The germline V gene encodes CDR1 LNHDA and CDR2 SQIVND (reference sequence). Trimming removed 1 base at V and 1 base at J, with 8 bases between. CDR3 sequence reads: CASSIGRASYEQYF. The CDR3 DNA reads TGTGCCAGTAGTATAGGGCGGGCGTCCTACGAGCAGTACTTC.

The V call is TRBV4-3, the J call TRBJ2-3; 8 nucleotides line up with TRBD2. There are 16 residues in the CDR3. V gave up 0 bases and J gave up 5 bases; unmatched junction bases: 7. The germline V gene encodes CDR1 LGHNA and CDR2 YSLEER. CDR3 nucleotide sequence: TGCGCCAGCAGCCAAGATGCCCGGGAGGGCCGAGATACGCAGTATTTT. Its translation is CASSQDAREGRDTQYF.

A remark on this clonotype: At one of its ends the junction is not consistent with the germline gene, which may arise from a read error. The chain combines TRBV6-1 with TRBJ1-3; the D gene is possibly TRBD1 (6 bases). The CDR3 runs to 14 residues. The germline V gene has CDR1 MNHNS and CDR2 SASEGT. CDR3 coding DNA: TGTGCCAGCAGTGAAAGGGGGTCTGGAAGCACCATAGATTTT. This codes for CASSERGSGSTIDF.

The chain has TRBV6-6 and TRBJ2-3, with D hard to call. Trimming stripped 11 bases from V and 0 bases from J, with 12 bases between. CDR3 size: 13 residues. Per germline, CDR1 MNHNY and CDR2 SVGAGI (reference sequence). This CDR3 reads CAVRSGSTDTQYF. The CDR3 DNA is TGTGCCGTACGAAGTGGAAGCACAGATACGCAGTATTTT.

This clonotype was found a few times. V and J are TRBV27 and TRBJ2-7; perhaps D is TRBD1 or TRBD2 (5 bases each). The V gene's germline CDR1 is MNHEY and CDR2 SMNVEV (reference sequence). Trimming removed 5 bases from V and 4 bases from J, with 15 bases in between. This CDR3 comprises 14 residues. The CDR3 bases are TGTGCCAGCAGTCCCTGGGACCGACCTTACGAGCAGTACGTC. The encoded protein is CASSPWDRPYEQYV.

The chain combines TRBV20-1 with TRBJ2-5, with 10 bases fitting TRBD2. Unmatched junction bases numbered 3, after V lost 0 bases and J lost 2 bases. There are 15 residues in the CDR3. Germline V gene data show CDR1 as DFQATT and CDR2 as SNEGSKA (reference sequence). The CDR3 sequence: CSARDPAGGQETQYF. The CDR3 DNA reads TGCAGTGCTAGAGATCCAGCGGGGGGGCAAGAGACCCAGTACTTC.

The rearrangement uses TRBV7-2 and TRBJ2-5; 13 bases are shared with TRBD2. CDR1 SGHTA and CDR2 FQGNSA come from the germline V gene. The J segment lost 4 bases and the V segment lost 4 bases, leaving 3 bases of the junction unmatched. CDR3 length: 15 amino acids. In DNA, the CDR3 is TGTGCCAGCAGCTGGACTAGCGGGAGTGGAGAGACCCAGTACTTC. Its translation is CASSWTSGSGETQYF.

The table lists this clonotype with a few counts. The rearrangement uses TRBV4-1 and TRBJ1-5, with a weak D call TRBD1 (5 bases). The germline V and J ends were trimmed by 0 bases and 3 bases, with 12 bases remaining between them. Germline values: CDR1 MGHRA, CDR2 YSYEKL. The CDR3 is 16 residues long. CDR3 sequence (DNA): TGCGCCAGCAGCCAAGAATCCCAGGGCATCAATCAGCCCCAGCATTTT. It encodes CASSQESQGINQPQHF.

The chain carries TRBV28 and TRBJ2-2, with 9 bases identical to TRBD2. V shed 5 bases and J 4 bases; nucleotides not matched to a gene: 11. Germline V gene lookup returns CDR1 MDHEN and CDR2 SYDVKM. CDR3 length: 17 amino acids. The CDR3 loop is CASSPGWAGGSTGELFF. CDR3 DNA: TGTGCCAGCAGTCCCGGATGGGCGGGGGGGAGCACCGGGGAGCTGTTTTTT.

This clonotype was seen only a few times. A junction boundary mismatches the germline segment, possibly from a read error. The chain employs TRBV25-1 and TRBJ2-7; tentative D call: TRBD2 (5 bases). There are 13 residues in the CDR3. Germline values: CDR1 MGHDK, CDR2 SYGVNS. The CDR3 sequence is CASSVEYDGMRFF. For the CDR3, the DNA is TGTGCCAGCAGTGTGGAGTATGACGGGATGCGGTTCTTC.

This clonotype was found many times. This chain joins TRBV29-1 and TRBJ2-1; 9 positions match TRBD2. The V gene's germline CDR1 is SQVTM and CDR2 ANQGSEA. This CDR3 is 13 amino acids long. Unmatched junction bases numbered 7, after V lost 4 bases and J lost 9 bases. In nucleotides, the CDR3 is TGCAGCGTTGGGGTAGCGGGAGTCGGTGAGCAGTTCTTC. It is translated as CSVGVAGVGEQFF.

Concerning this clonotype itself: This sequence may be a read error, since a much larger clone differs from it by one base. The rearrangement links TRBV12-3 or TRBV12-4 to TRBJ2-1; the D is unclear. The CDR3 sequence is 15 residues long. The V and J ends lost 4 bases and 3 bases respectively, with 13 bases between them. CDR3 amino acids: CASSSVVGHYNEQFF. CDR3 nucleotide sequence: TGTGCCAGCAGTTCTGTAGTGGGCCACTACAATGAGCAGTTCTTC.

This clonotype was counted between two and nine times. The V call is TRBV20-1, the J call TRBJ2-5; no clear D. Gene TRBJ2-1 matches the end of the DNA better, so the J call may be wrong. CDR3 size: 11 residues. Germline V CDR1 and CDR2: DFQATT, SNEGSKA (reference sequence). The chain's CDR3 is CSAPRAYEQFF. The CDR3 DNA reads TGCAGTGCCCCCCGAGCATACGAGCAGTTCTTC.

This chain uses TRBV3-1 with TRBJ1-1; D may be TRBD1 (6 bases). The V end lost 4 bases, the J end lost 4 bases, and 16 bases lay between the germline ends. CDR1 LGHDT and CDR2 YNNKEL come from the germline V gene (reference sequence). The length of the CDR3 is 15 residues. Here the CDR3 reads CASSRDQTGTTEAFF. The DNA for the CDR3 is TGTGCCAGCAGCCGAGACCAAACAGGGACCACTGAAGCTTTCTTT.

The chain couples TRBV7-8 to TRBJ2-2; unclear D gene. V lost 1 base and J 1 base, leaving 7 bases between the germline ends. This CDR3 is built from 15 residues. In germline, CDR1 is SGHVS, CDR2 FQNEAQ. CDR3 in DNA: TGTGCCAGCAGCTTAGGCAGGCTGAACACCGGGGAGCTGTTTTTT. It specifies CASSLGRLNTGELFF.

This clonotype was picked up a small number of times. This rearrangement joins TRBV20-1 to TRBJ1-1; D is perhaps TRBD1 (6 bases). The CDR3 extends over 17 amino acids. Trimming shortened V by 0 bases and J by 2 bases, and 19 bases separated the two germline ends. Per germline, CDR1 DFQATT and CDR2 SNEGSKA (reference sequence). The CDR3 DNA follows: TGCAGTGCTAGAGATGAAGTAATGGACAGATTCAACACTGAAGCTTTCTTT. It codes for CSARDEVMDRFNTEAFF.

The CDR3 loop is CASSPPFAGDLETQYF. DNA of the CDR3: TGTGCCAGCAGTCCACCTTTCGCGGGGGATCTGGAGACCCAGTACTTC. J is TRBJ2-5 and V is TRBV6-1; TRBD2 matches 7 bases. In germline, CDR1 is MNHNS, CDR2 SASEGT. This CDR3 is 16 amino acids long. The ends lost 5 bases at V and 5 bases at J; junction bases unmatched: 14.

The chain couples TRBV5-1 to TRBJ1-6; 8 nucleotides match TRBD1. This CDR3 has 14 residues. Germline V lookup: CDR1 SGHRS, CDR2 YFSETQ. Trimming removed 4 bases from V and 10 bases from J; junction bases left unmatched: 7. CDR3 amino acids: CASSLTGDRSPLHF. The CDR3 DNA reads TGCGCCAGCAGCCTGACAGGGGATAGGTCACCCCTCCACTTT.

The chain is built from TRBV5-1 and TRBJ2-4, with 7 bases fitting TRBD1. V gave up 4 bases and J gave up 4 bases; unmatched junction bases: 8. CDR3 size: 15 residues. From germline, CDR1 is SGHRS and CDR2 YFSETQ. CDR3 amino acids: CASSADRDFKNIQYF. The DNA of the CDR3 is TGCGCCAGCAGCGCCGACAGGGATTTTAAAAACATTCAGTACTTC.

This clonotype was recorded only once. V is TRBV5-6 and J is TRBJ1-6; D gene unclear. Germline V CDR1 and CDR2: SGHDT, YYEEEE. This CDR3 is 17 amino acids long. V lost 3 bases to trimming and J lost 0 bases, with 13 bases between them. CDR3 nucleotide sequence: TGTGCCAGCAGCTCGTACACGTTTGGCTCCTATAATTCACCCCTCCACTTT. It yields the protein CASSSYTFGSYNSPLHF. The whole variable domain, remainder taken from reference TRBV5-6 and TRBJ1-6, is DAGVTQSPTHLIKTRGQQVTLRCSPKSGHDTVSWYQQALGQGPQFIFQYYEEEERQRGNFPDRFSGHQFPNYSSELNVNALLLGDSALYLCASSSYTFGSYNSPLHFGNGTRLTVT.

This clonotype was observed a few times. J is TRBJ1-1 and V is TRBV11-3, with D perhaps TRBD1 (6 bases). Germline V gene sequence: CDR1 SGHNT, CDR2 YENEEA. CDR3 length: 14 residues. Trimming cost V 5 bases and J 10 bases, with 20 bases left between them. CDR3 amino acids: CASSPSGGPEGAFF. The CDR3 nucleotides read TGTGCCAGCAGCCCCAGTGGGGGCCCAGAGGGAGCTTTCTTT. The whole variable domain, remainder taken from reference TRBV11-3 and TRBJ1-1, is EAGVVQSPRYKIIEKKQPVAFWCNPISGHNTLYWYLQNLGQGPELLIRYENEEAVDDSQLPKDRFSAERLKGVDSTLKIQPAELGDSAVYLCASSPSGGPEGAFFGQGTRLTVV.

The V gene is TRBV6-6, the J gene TRBJ1-2; TRBD1 matches 10 bases. V dropped 6 bases and J dropped 4; count of bases not matched to a gene: 5. Germline loops: CDR1 MNHNY, CDR2 SVGAGI (reference sequence). This CDR3 has 14 residues. The CDR3, as DNA: TGTGCCAGCAGAAATGGACAGGGGGGCTATGGCTACACCTTC. It encodes CASRNGQGGYGYTF.

The genes are TRBV6-1 and TRBJ2-3, with 8 bases lining up with TRBD2. J lost 1 base, V lost 6 bases, and 3 bases had no gene match. This CDR3 is built from 14 residues. Germline V gene data show CDR1 as MNHNS and CDR2 as SASEGT. As DNA, the CDR3 is TGTGCCAGCAGACTAGCGGACCGCACAGATACGCAGTATTTT. It is translated as CASRLADRTDTQYF.

The rearrangement joins TRBV6-5 to TRBJ2-2; TRBD2 agrees at 7 bases. Germline V lookup: CDR1 MNHEY, CDR2 SVGAGI. J lost 2 bases, V lost 4 bases, and 1 base had no gene match. The CDR3 has 14 residues. The CDR3 nucleotides are TGTGCCAGCAGTTGGGACTACAACACCGGGGAGCTGTTTTTT. This sequence encodes CASSWDYNTGELFF.

At least ten counts were recorded for this clonotype. V gene TRBV18 combines with J gene TRBJ2-1; possibly TRBD2 for D (6 bases). The germline V and J ends were trimmed by 3 bases and 0 bases, with 9 bases remaining between them. The CDR3 consists of 15 residues. The germline gives CDR1 KGHSH, CDR2 LQKENI. CDR3 nucleotide sequence: TGTGCCAGCTCACCGGAGGGCCTCTCCTACAATGAGCAGTTCTTC. Its translation: CASSPEGLSYNEQFF.

For this clonotype: Its ends do not fully match the called genes, so a read error is possible. The rearrangement joins TRBV6-5 to TRBJ2-7; no reliable D call. The J call may be faulty, since TRBJ2-1 better matches the DNA end. CDR1 is MNHEY and CDR2 is SVGAGI in the germline V gene. The CDR3 length is 12 residues. The CDR3 bases are TGTGCCAGCACCGGCTCCTGCAATGAGCAGTTCTTC. Translated: CASTGSCNEQFF.

J is TRBJ2-5 and V is TRBV20-1; perhaps TRBD1 as D (5 bases). The better agreement between TRBJ2-7 and the DNA end casts doubt on the J call. The CDR3 runs 15 residues. CDR1 and CDR2 from the germline V gene are DFQATT and SNEGSKA (reference sequence). CDR3 sequence: CSASPGRASPHEQYF. CDR3 bases: TGCAGTGCTAGCCCCGGCAGGGCGTCTCCCCACGAGCAGTACTTC.

The chain combines TRBV29-1 with TRBJ1-2; 7 nucleotides agree with TRBD1. Losses at the gene ends were 7 bases for V and 6 bases for J; bases not matched to a gene: 11. The CDR3 consists of 13 residues. In germline, CDR1 is SQVTM, CDR2 ANQGSEA. CDR3 residues: CSATPTGLNGYTF. The CDR3 DNA follows: TGCAGCGCTACCCCGACAGGGTTAAATGGCTACACCTTC.

The gene calls are TRBV20-1 and TRBJ2-1; D uncertain. The CDR3 contains 13 residues. The ends were cut back, 6 bases at V and 0 bases at J, with 9 bases in the middle. In germline, CDR1 is DFQATT, CDR2 SNEGSKA (reference sequence). CDR3 in amino acids: CSARRRSYNEQFF. CDR3 DNA sequence: TGCAGTGCAAGACGGCGCTCCTACAATGAGCAGTTCTTC.

The CDR3 here is CASSPSLGDNSPLHF. In nucleotides, the CDR3 is TGTGCCAGTTCACCAAGCCTAGGGGATAATTCACCCCTCCACTTT. The gene calls are TRBV28 and TRBJ1-6, with D maybe TRBD1 (5 bases). Trimming cost V 9 bases and J 5 bases, with 17 bases left between them. The CDR3 contains 15 residues. The germline V gene encodes CDR1 MDHEN and CDR2 SYDVKM. The full variable domain, with the rest looked up from reference TRBV28 and TRBJ1-6, is DVKVTQSSRYLVKRTGEKVFLECVQDMDHENMFWYRQDPGLGLRLIYFSYDVKMKEKGDIPEGYSVSREKKERFSLILESASTNQTSMYLCASSPSLGDNSPLHFGNGTRLTVT.

This clonotype was picked up a small number of times. The rearrangement uses TRBV6-5 and TRBJ1-2; TRBD1 is a possible D gene (5 bases). From germline, CDR1 is MNHEY and CDR2 SVGAGI. The CDR3 has 13 residues. Trimming removed 7 bases from V and 8 bases from J, with 17 bases in between. The CDR3 DNA follows: TGTGCCAGCAACTCCGGGGCCGTGGGAGGCTACACCTTC. This codes for CASNSGAVGGYTF.

This clonotype was counted only a few times. V usage is TRBV7-2 and J usage is TRBJ1-2, with a tentative D call TRBD1 (5 bases). The ends were cut back, 5 bases at V and 6 bases at J, with 22 bases in the middle. Per the germline V gene, CDR1 is SGHTA and CDR2 is FQGNSA. The length of the CDR3 is 16 residues. CDR3 DNA: TGTGCCAGCAGCCCACCGGACACCGAACCCGTGGATGGCTACACCTTC. Translation gives CASSPPDTEPVDGYTF.